The rows below give T cell receptor beta chains drawn from one sample of a study of cytomegalovirus exposure and HLA in healthy donors. Sequencing used immunoSEQ multiplex PCR; TCRdb keeps in-frame clones, though not all of them. The data show about 160,000 clones, with around 80% seen just once and approximately 2.3% held by the top ten. Sequencing was done on a sample of PBMCs. All receptors come from a female donor in good health and CMV-seronegative. Both conserved end residues are trimmed from each CDR3.

V	J	length	CDR3
TRBV30	TRBJ1-2	13	AWRAHSPQTYGYT
TRBV19	TRBJ2-4	11	ASAGTLKNIQY
TRBV18	TRBJ1-2	12	ASSPPGDRGLLT
TRBV4-1	TRBJ2-3	15	ASSQDPGGASTDTQY
TRBV28	TRBJ1-2	11	ASIVTGTGKPH
TRBV19	TRBJ2-2	12	ATSRAANTGELF
TRBV6-5	TRBJ1-2	13	ASSLTALKLEGYT
TRBV7-2	TRBJ2-5	14	ASSRYRAGGRETQY
TRBV4-2	TRBJ2-5	15	ASSLTSGRAVGETQY
TRBV30	TRBJ2-1	11	AWSGDRGKGQF
TRBV5-5	TRBJ2-7	13	ASSPPGSGTYEQY
TRBV5-4	TRBJ2-1	12	ASSLWGGHNEQF
TRBV7-9	TRBJ2-3	12	ASSFGQGPDTQY
TRBV7-2	TRBJ2-3	11	ASSLRPRNTQY
TRBV7-2	TRBJ2-3	12	ASSLTTRTDTQY